This record looks at one T cell receptor beta chain sequence and its context. In its sample, this clonotype was seen many times. Its cognate antigen has yet to be identified. It has no much larger one-base neighbor in the sample; base qualities were not kept. What this sample's time point label stands for: newly diagnosed GD, antithyroid drugs for less than 3 months. For both TCR sequencing and RNA sequencing, RNA was extracted from PBMCs using TRIzol. The diagnosis of Graves' disease was made according to American Thyroid Association guidelines. Patients for the study were recruited at an endocrinology department in Xi'an, China. Each patient gave approximately 10 milliliters of peripheral blood, collected in an EDTA anticoagulant tube. Ficoll Paque Plus density gradient separation was used to isolate PBMCs, and no further T cell sorting was done. An Agilent 2100 Bioanalyzer and agarose gel were used to check RNA quality, while a NanoDrop 2000 measured RNA concentration.

The library was made by multiplex PCR. Data came from an Illumina HiSeq 4000. iRepertoire HTBI primers and Arm-PCR amplification of CDR3 regions were used to construct TCR beta libraries. Gel purification was performed on PCR products prior to sequencing. The paper's data handling went like this. Gene usage analysis of CDR3 amino acid clonotypes relied on the approximately 60 TRBV and 14 TRBJ segments identified across samples. Filtered high-quality paired reads were merged into contigs using COPE and FqMerger. BLAST was used to align contigs to IMGT TRBV, TRBD and TRBJ reference genes, and CDR3 was defined according to IMGT. Clonotypes above 0.1% frequency were classified as highly expanded clones. Shannon entropy served as the measure of repertoire diversity, while the Gini coefficient captured V-J evenness. Public clonotypes were defined as clonotypes shared by more than one individual. TCRdb reran the public reads through fastp at Q25 and MiXCR, keeping productive beta chains. For every CDR3 protein sequence, its rows merge into one entry that carries the most common genes and DNA. The V and J calls, along with clone size, are taken from TCRdb and not from the paper's own processing. The sample table lists 440,000 or so distinct CDR3 sequences, roughly 15% of them with a count of one. The top ten hold about 10% of the sample.

This entry is derived from a study of regulatory T cells in long-lasting Graves disease listed by TCRdb under 2021. About the full investigation: Antithyroid drugs had been taken for less than 3 months by newly diagnosed Graves' disease patients. Persistent Graves' disease patients were compared with newly diagnosed Graves' disease patients by peripheral blood TCR sequencing and RNA sequencing. TCR sequencing covered 13 persistent and approximately 20 newly diagnosed Graves' disease patients, some 33 samples in total. The study took place in China and was registered as a clinical trial. General study outcomes and caveats: The small sample size was acknowledged by the authors as a limitation that may reduce accuracy. Persistent patients shared more public clonotypes among themselves (approximately 2,500) than newly diagnosed patients did (approximately 970). TRBV28, TRBJ1-2 and TRBJ2-5 were preferentially used in persistent disease, while TRBV20-1 and TRBJ2-1 were favored in newly diagnosed disease. Compared with newly diagnosed patients, persistent Graves' disease patients had lower TCR Shannon entropy and fewer highly expanded clones, which suggests clonal expansion. Sequencing and analysis were limited to the TCR beta chain. Only peripheral blood was studied, because thyroid tissue, the primary lesion, was inaccessible.

The CDR3 goes from the cysteine to the phenylalanine over 17 residues. Only the CDR3 region is kept as DNA, spanning 51 bases read in frame from base 1. CDR1 KGHSH and CDR2 LQKENI are derived from the germline V gene. V sheds 4 bases and J sheds 3 bases, leaving 19 bases between their ends. This same sample was also part of a study on T cells in Graves' hyperthyroidism and ophthalmopathy. Drawing on the second study: Stable Graves' hyperthyroidism was defined as the absence of progression to ophthalmopathy over 18 months of follow-up. Hyperthyroidism patients were newly diagnosed, with disease duration under 2 months, and aged 18 to 65 years. The study excluded patients with uncontrolled infections, other autoimmune diseases, pregnancy or lactation. Diagnoses were based on clinical symptoms, serum thyroxine and TRAb, thyroid ultrasound and orbital computed tomography. For the first round of RT-PCR on the TCR CDR3, the HTBI primer set was used together with the Qiagen OneStep RT-PCR kit. Most expanded thyroid clonotypes (frequency above 0.001) were also found in blood, which suggests that blood repertoires may mirror thyroid immune responses. Ophthalmopathy was separated from stable hyperthyroidism by a 13 V-J signature model, with 85% to 90% sensitivity and roughly 84% specificity obtained in cross-validation and 80%/75% obtained in testing. In validation, the model predicted progression to ophthalmopathy a median of roughly six months before onset, with around 70% sensitivity and 72.22% specificity. A discovery cohort of approximately 97 patients, 43 with Graves' ophthalmopathy and over 55 with stable Graves' hyperthyroidism, was used to find distinguishing TCR V-J signatures. Prospective prediction of ophthalmopathy was tested in an independent validation cohort consisting of 18 hyperthyroidism patients and about 17 patients who later progressed to ophthalmopathy. The 100 or so discovery patients were divided at random into training and test sets in a 7:3 ratio. In addition, the study compared T-cell repertoires in thyroid tissue and in blood from about six Graves' hyperthyroidism patients. After blood sampling, hyperthyroidism patients were treated with methimazole at a starting dose of 30 mg daily, and ophthalmopathy patients were treated with high-dose intravenous methylprednisolone. Libraries were constructed in a second round of multiplex PCR, after which size selection and purification were performed. Paired-end sequencing of the libraries was performed with 100 bp reads on an Illumina HiSeq2000. SOAPnuke was used to process the raw data, removing reads that contained adapters or uncalled bases, had a mean Phred below 15, or lacked an exact match to the constant primer or identifier. High-quality paired reads were merged using COPE v1.2.5, and each unique nucleotide sequence was defined as a clonotype. Clonotypes were aligned to IMGT TRBV, TRBD and TRBJ reference segments using MiTCR v1.1. Analysis was restricted to V-J combinations with a frequency above 0.0001, which covered roughly 99% of repertoires. The TCS score was defined as the ratio of F50 (clonal expansion) to E x V (chaos), calculated using BLOSUM62-based TCRdist between CDR3 peptides within each V-J. Welch's t-statistics and random forest reduced around 510 V-J features to 10 to 15, which were used in a naive Bayes classifier (R e1071). No statistical method was used to set the sample size in advance, and investigators knew the group allocation. According to the paper, TCR Vbeta CDR3 sequencing was carried out on approximately 140 peripheral blood samples, which came from around 43 ophthalmopathy, some 73 hyperthyroidism and about 17 progressor patients.

This chain is built from TRBV18 and TRBJ1-5; the D gene cannot be named for sure. Here the sequenced sample was peripheral blood mononuclear cells (PBMCs), taken at new diagnosis, from a patient treated with antithyroid drugs. The receptor was derived from a young woman with Graves disease. Donor details come from another sample of the same person, matched by shared clones. The CDR3 has the sequence CASSLDMSGVNNQPQHF. Here is the DNA: TGTGCCAGCTCACTTGACATGTCTGGGGTTAACAATCAGCCCCAGCATTTT.